This T cell receptor (beta chain) was documented in a study of identical twins. One entry per CDR3 protein results from TCRdb running MiXCR on the 5' RACE reads. The sample holds 550,000 to 800,000 distinct CDR3 sequences, roughly 6.6% seen once. Trimming took off 0 bases at V and 4 bases at J, with 17 bases between the two ends. This CDR3 is built from 16 residues. The V gene's germline CDR1 is SQVTM and CDR2 ANQGSEA. This clonotype was observed at least ten times. A further study also used this sample, focusing on yellow fever vaccine responses in identical twins.

Sequencing was carried out using PBMCs. The V gene is TRBV29-1, the J gene TRBJ2-3; the D is unclear. The receptor was derived from a woman aged 18-29 years in good health. The CDR3 sequence is CSVEDPVIKAPDTQYF. In DNA form, the CDR3 reads TGCAGCGTTGAAGATCCGGTGATTAAGGCGCCAGATACGCAGTATTTT.